The clone carrying this TCR beta chain was seen only a few times. Its antigen is as yet unknown. Each CDR3 protein gets one entry after TCRdb re-called the 5' RACE reads with MiXCR. This sample has hundreds of thousands of distinct CDR3 sequences, with 15% to 20% found just once. The record originates from a study of T cells after yellow fever vaccination. V was pared by 4 bases and J by 9 bases, with 10 bases between. The length of the CDR3 is 12 residues. CDR1 is LNHDA and CDR2 is SQIVND in the germline V gene (reference sequence). Study observations and caveats: Clonotypes appearing in both CD4 and CD8 compartments existed, and their share was small. Though it reached lower strength, the secondary response hit its peak faster, day 5 versus 15.

The rearrangement uses TRBV19 and TRBJ2-1, with D perhaps TRBD2 (5 bases). This clonotype originated in a man aged 30 to 39 who received the YFV17D yellow fever vaccine. The sample in question was PBMCs, obtained 15 days after the yellow fever booster vaccination. Here the CDR3 DNA reads TGTGCCAGTAGTAATCGGGGTACTGAGCAGTTCTTC. Its protein is CASSNRGTEQFF.